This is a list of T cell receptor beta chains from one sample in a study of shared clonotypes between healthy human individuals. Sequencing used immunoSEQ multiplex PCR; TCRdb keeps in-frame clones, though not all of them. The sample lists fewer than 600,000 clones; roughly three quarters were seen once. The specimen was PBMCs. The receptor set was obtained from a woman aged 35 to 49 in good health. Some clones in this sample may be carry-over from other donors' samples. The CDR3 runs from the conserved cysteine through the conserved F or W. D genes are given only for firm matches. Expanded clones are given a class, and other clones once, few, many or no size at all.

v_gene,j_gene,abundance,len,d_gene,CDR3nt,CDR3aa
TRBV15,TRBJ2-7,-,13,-,TGTGCCACCAGCAGTGCGACTAGCTACGAGCAGTACTTC,CATSSATSYEQYF
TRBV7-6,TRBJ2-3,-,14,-,TGTGCCAGCAGCTTGTGGTCCATCACAGATACGCAGTATTTT,CASSLWSITDTQYF
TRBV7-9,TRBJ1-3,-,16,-,TGTGCCAGCAGCCGTATGGCGTTAAGCTCTGGAAACACCATATATTTT,CASSRMALSSGNTIYF
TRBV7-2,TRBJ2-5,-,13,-,TGTGCCAGCAGCTTACGGGGTTCAGAGACCCAGTACTTC,CASSLRGSETQYF
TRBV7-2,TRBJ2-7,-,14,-,TGTGCCAGCAGCTTAAACATAGCCCCCTACGAGCAGTACTTC,CASSLNIAPYEQYF
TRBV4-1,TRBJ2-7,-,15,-,TGCGCCAGCAGCCAAGATTCGTGGGGGTCGGACGAGCAGTACTTC,CASSQDSWGSDEQYF
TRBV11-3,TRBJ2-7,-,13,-,TGTGCCAGCAGCTTAGGGCGTGGGGACGAGCAGTACTTC,CASSLGRGDEQYF
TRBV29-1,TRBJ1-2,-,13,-,TGCAGCGCCGGCCGAGGGGGGGCGGAGGGCTACACCTTC,CSAGRGGAEGYTF
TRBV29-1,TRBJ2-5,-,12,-,TGCAGCGTTGATGGCCTAGCTGGTGAGCAGTACTTC,CSVDGLAGEQYF
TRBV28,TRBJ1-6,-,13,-,TGTGCCAGCAGTTCAGGGAATAATTCACCCCTCCACTTT,CASSSGNNSPLHF
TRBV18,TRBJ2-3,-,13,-,TGTGCCAGCTCCCCGCGAACAGAGCGGACGCAGTATTTT,CASSPRTERTQYF
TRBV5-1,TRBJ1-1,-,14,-,TGCGCCAGCAGCAATAGGTATTTCAACACTGAAGCTTTCTTT,CASSNRYFNTEAFF
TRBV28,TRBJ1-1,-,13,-,TGTGCCAGCACTCGAGGGGGTAGTGCTGAAGCTTTCTTT,CASTRGGSAEAFF
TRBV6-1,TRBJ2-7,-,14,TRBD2,TGTGCCAGCAGTGGTAGCGGGAGACGGGACGAGCAGTACTTC,CASSGSGRRDEQYF
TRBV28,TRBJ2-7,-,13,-,TGCGCCAGCAGTGAGGGTGCAGTTCACGAGCAGTACTTC,CASSEGAVHEQYF
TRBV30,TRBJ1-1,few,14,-,TGTGCCTGGAGCGTCGGGGGAGTGAACACTGAAGCTTTCTTT,CAWSVGGVNTEAFF
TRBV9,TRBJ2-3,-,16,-,TGTGCCAGCAGCGGATCTGGGGTCAGCGCCACAGATACGCAGTATTTT,CASSGSGVSATDTQYF